This T cell receptor beta chain originates from a study of T-cell memory formation after mild COVID-19. This clonotype was counted only a few times. CDR3 size: 16 residues. Trimming at V came to 6 bases and at J to 8 bases, leaving 13 bases not matched to a gene. TCRdb passed the 5' RACE reads through MiXCR, listing each CDR3 protein once. The repertoire has some 120,000 distinct CDR3 sequences, approximately 17% of them found once; the top ten carry roughly 5.3%. This TCR was recovered from a man between 18 and 29 years old who had mild COVID-19 (a few samples of this study predate the infection). Cell type and time point are not known. The material sequenced was PBMCs or a T cell subset sorted from them (not recorded which). The chain recombines TRBV12-3 or TRBV12-4 with TRBJ2-2; 9 bases are a match to TRBD1. Here the CDR3 reads CASRAAGTGSSGELFF. In nucleotides, the CDR3 is TGTGCCAGCAGAGCCGCCGGGACAGGGTCGTCAGGGGAGCTGTTTTTT.